The next 30 T cell receptor beta chains were all read from a single sample in a study of Graves' ophthalmopathy and Graves' hyperthyroidism. CDR3 regions of TCR beta were amplified from RNA transcripts. Second-round multiplex PCR came after first-round RT-PCR with HTBI primers. TCRdb called the multiplex PCR reads again in MiXCR, with one record for every CDR3 protein. In the table there are over a million distinct CDR3 sequences, about 35% of which are singletons. Sequenced sample: peripheral blood or thyroid tissue (not recorded which). The receptors were gathered from an adult man with Graves' hyperthyroidism.

The chain carries TRBV9 and TRBJ2-5, with unresolved D. V dropped 3 bases and J dropped 5 bases, with 11 bases sitting between them. The CDR3 sequence is 13 residues long. Germline CDR1 reads SGDLS; CDR2 reads YYNGEE. The CDR3 spells CASSARDLETQYF. The DNA for the CDR3 is TGTGCCAGCAGCGCCCGAGATTTGGAGACCCAGTACTTC. The whole variable domain, filled in from reference TRBV9 and TRBJ2-5, reads DSGVTQTPKHLITATGQRVTLRCSPRSGDLSVYWYQQSLDQGLQFLIQYYNGEERAKGNILERFSAQQFPDLHSELNLSSLELGDSALYFCASSARDLETQYFGPGTRLLVL.

This clonotype was picked up many times. The V and J genes are TRBV5-1 and TRBJ2-7; D is perhaps TRBD1 (5 bases). The CDR3 is made up of 15 amino acids. The germline V and J ends were trimmed by 4 bases and 0 bases, with 14 bases remaining between them. The germline V gene encodes CDR1 SGHRS and CDR2 YFSETQ. The CDR3 reads CASSTTGQSSYEQYF. The CDR3, as DNA: TGCGCCAGCAGCACCACAGGCCAAAGCTCCTACGAGCAGTACTTC.

This chain uses TRBV2 with TRBJ1-1; weak D call: TRBD1 (5 bases). CDR3 size: 14 residues. Trimming took off 6 bases at V and 11 bases at J, with 22 bases between the two ends. In germline, CDR1 is SNHLY, CDR2 FYNNEI. Here the CDR3 reads CASRGTSGQQKAFF. The CDR3 DNA is TGTGCCAGCAGGGGGACTAGCGGGCAGCAGAAGGCTTTCTTT.

This clonotype appeared a single time. One base away lies a much larger clone, so this may be a sequencing read error. Lacking the conserved final phenylalanine or tryptophan, this CDR3 likely reflects a read error. The V gene is TRBV20-1, the J gene TRBJ2-7, with D perhaps matching TRBD2 (5 bases). Trimming left V 4 bases short and J 0 bases short, with 13 bases between. The germline gives CDR1 DFQATT, CDR2 SNEGSKA (reference sequence). The CDR3 loop spans 14 amino acids. Here the CDR3 DNA reads TGCAGTGCTATGGACTTCCAGAGCTCCTACGAGCAGTACCTC. This sequence encodes CSAMDFQSSYEQYL.

Concerning this clonotype: Because the CDR3 is missing its conserved closing phenylalanine or tryptophan, this is likely a read error. Because the CDR3's place on the DNA is in doubt, the DNA is left out and the CDR3 is given as listed by TCRdb. The CDR3 region is CASRRAGGI. V is TRBV7-2 and J is TRBJ2-5; the table's D call of TRBD1 was not tested on the DNA. A total of 9 residues make up the CDR3, ends included. CDR1 is SGHTA, CDR2 FQGNSA, per germline.

The rearrangement links TRBV13 to TRBJ1-1; perhaps TRBD1 as D (5 bases). The V end lost 5 bases, the J end lost 6 bases, and 13 bases lay between the germline ends. The germline CDR1 and CDR2 sequences are PRHDT and FYEKMQ (reference sequence). CDR3 length equals 13 residues. The CDR3 nucleotides read TGTGCCAGCAGCCCGGAACAGGCTTCTGAAGCTTTCTTT. Its translation: CASSPEQASEAFF. The variable domain in full, with the rest retrieved from reference TRBV13 and TRBJ1-1, is AAGVIQSPRHLIKEKRETATLKCYPIPRHDTVYWYQQGPGQDPQFLISFYEKMQSDKGSIPDRFSAQQFSDYHSELNMSSLELGDSALYFCASSPEQASEAFFGQGTRLTVV.

This clonotype was counted only a few times. The V and J genes are TRBV12-3 or TRBV12-4 and TRBJ1-5, with unresolved D. The length of the CDR3 is 16 residues. V was trimmed by 6 bases and J by 7 bases, leaving 22 bases between them. In DNA, the CDR3 is TGTGCCAGCAGCTACGTCATCGGGCCCCCCACGCAGCCCCAGCATTTT. Protein: CASSYVIGPPTQPQHF.

The rearrangement joins TRBV10-3 to TRBJ2-7; 7 nucleotides agree with TRBD1. The V gene end was trimmed by 10 bases and the J gene end by 5 bases; junction bases not matched to a gene: 11. This CDR3 contains 13 residues. Per germline, CDR1 ENHRY and CDR2 SYGVKD. The CDR3 loop is CASSSGTADEQYF. The DNA for the CDR3 is TGTGCCAGCAGCTCCGGGACAGCGGACGAGCAGTACTTC.

The chain employs TRBV10-1 and TRBJ2-7; 7 positions match TRBD1. Germline CDR1 and CDR2: WNHNN and SYGVQD (reference sequence). The J segment lost 6 bases and the V segment lost 4 bases, leaving 6 bases of the junction unmatched. The CDR3 runs 13 residues. The CDR3: CASSADRLGEQYF. In nucleotides, the CDR3 is TGCGCCAGCAGTGCGGACAGGCTGGGCGAGCAGTACTTC.

In the case of this clonotype: Sequence at one end of the junction differs from germline and may be a read error. The DNA of the CDR3 is TGTGCCAGCAGCCAAGGGGGGGGACTTGAAGAGACCCAGTACTTC. It specifies CASSQGGGLEETQYF. The J gene is TRBJ2-5, the V gene TRBV4-1; the D gene is possibly TRBD2 (7 bases). Germline V gives CDR1 MGHRA, CDR2 YSYEKL. This CDR3 region has 15 residues.

This clonotype was observed many times. J is TRBJ1-5 and V is TRBV3-1; the D gene is possibly TRBD1 (5 bases). Germline loops: CDR1 LGHDT, CDR2 YNNKEL (reference sequence). Trimming took off 4 bases at V and 10 bases at J, with 17 bases between the two ends. The CDR3 length is 14 residues. The CDR3 sequence is CASSPGKAGRPQHF. CDR3 in DNA: TGTGCCAGCAGCCCGGGGAAGGCAGGGAGACCCCAGCATTTT.

The J gene is TRBJ2-7, the V gene TRBV2; D remains ambiguous. The V gene lost 7 bases and the J gene lost 3 bases, with 10 bases spanning the gap. The CDR3 is made up of 12 amino acids. The germline V gene has CDR1 SNHLY and CDR2 FYNNEI. This CDR3 is CASKERNYEQYF. The CDR3 nucleotides are TGTGCCAGCAAGGAGCGAAACTACGAGCAGTACTTC.

The V gene is TRBV5-4, the J gene TRBJ2-5, with TRBD1 identical over 9 bases. CDR1 is SGHNT and CDR2 is YYREEE in the germline V gene (reference sequence). This CDR3 is built from 15 residues. The V segment lost 4 bases and the J segment 6 bases; nucleotides outside the gene matches: 10. DNA of the CDR3: TGTGCCAGCAGCCCGGCAGGGACAGGGAGGAAGACCCAGTACTTC. This encodes CASSPAGTGRKTQYF. Full variable domain (outside the CDR3, taken from reference TRBV5-4 and TRBJ2-5): ETGVTQSPTHLIKTRGQQVTLRCSSQSGHNTVSWYQQALGQGPQFIFQYYREEENGRGNFPPRFSGLQFPNYSSELNVNALELDDSALYLCASSPAGTGRKTQYFGPGTRLLVL.

The chain carries TRBV10-2 and TRBJ1-1; no clear D. The CDR3 is 14 amino acids. V was shortened by 2 bases and J by 5 bases, with 12 bases between the two germline ends. Germline V gene sequence: CDR1 WSHSY, CDR2 SAAADI. CDR3 sequence: CASSEIRGVTEAFF. The CDR3 nucleotides are TGCGCCAGCAGTGAGATCCGGGGAGTGACTGAAGCTTTCTTT.

This clonotype has a handful of counts. The V gene is TRBV11-3, the J gene TRBJ2-2, with 10 bases identical to TRBD2. V lost 3 bases, J lost 4 bases, and 5 bases stayed unmatched. The V gene's germline CDR1 is SGHNT and CDR2 YENEEA. The CDR3 contains 16 residues. For the CDR3, the DNA is TGTGCCAGCAGCTTGAGAACTAGCGGGGCCACCGGGGAGCTGTTTTTT. Its translation is CASSLRTSGATGELFF. Full variable domain (outside the CDR3, taken from reference TRBV11-3 and TRBJ2-2): EAGVVQSPRYKIIEKKQPVAFWCNPISGHNTLYWYLQNLGQGPELLIRYENEEAVDDSQLPKDRFSAERLKGVDSTLKIQPAELGDSAVYLCASSLRTSGATGELFFGEGSRLTVL.

V usage is TRBV20-1 and J usage is TRBJ2-5; 7 nucleotides line up with TRBD2. Germline CDR1 is DFQATT and CDR2 is SNEGSKA (reference sequence). The CDR3 sequence is 15 residues long. The ends lost 3 bases at V and 2 bases at J; junction bases unmatched: 9. CDR3 sequence reads: CSASSSGESQETQYF. The CDR3 DNA reads TGCAGTGCTAGTTCTAGCGGAGAGTCACAAGAGACCCAGTACTTC.

This clonotype was picked up many times. The CDR3, as DNA: TGTGCCACCAGCAGAGGAGGGAGCAACACTGAAGCTTTCTTT. Protein product: CATSRGGSNTEAFF. This rearrangement joins TRBV15 to TRBJ1-1; D is undetermined. V was shortened by 1 base and J by 2 bases, with 8 bases between the two germline ends. This CDR3 spans 14 amino acids. In germline, CDR1 is LNHNV, CDR2 YYDKDF (reference sequence).

Points on this clonotype: A read error may explain this, as a much larger clone is one base away. The DNA of the CDR3 is TGTGCCATCAAGACTACCCCCTACGAGCAGTACTTC. Residues: CAIKTTPYEQYF. V usage is TRBV10-3 and J usage is TRBJ2-7; possible D gene TRBD2, 5 bases. Trimming removed 7 bases from V and 2 bases from J, with 9 bases in between. Germline lookup yields CDR1 ENHRY and CDR2 SYGVKD. The CDR3 runs 12 residues.

In its sample, this clonotype was seen once. Possible read error: a much larger clone is one base away. The chain links TRBV5-6 to TRBJ1-1, with a tentative D call TRBD1 (6 bases). Germline assignment: CDR1 SGHDT and CDR2 YYEEEE. This CDR3 region has 13 residues. CDR3 sequence (DNA): TGTGCCAGCAGCTTGTGGAGGGGGACTGAAGCTCTCTTT. Protein product: CASSLWRGTEALF.

The gene calls are TRBV28 and TRBJ1-1; the D gene is possibly TRBD1 (6 bases). CDR1 and CDR2 from the germline V gene are MDHEN and SYDVKM. The CDR3 sequence is 13 residues long. Trimming took 3 bases from V and 4 from J, leaving 9 bases between them. The CDR3 loop reads CASSFTGFTEAFF. The CDR3 nucleotides read TGTGCCAGCAGTTTCACAGGGTTCACTGAAGCTTTCTTT.

The chain is built from TRBV15 and TRBJ1-3, with TRBD1 matching over 9 bases. This CDR3 comprises 16 residues. Trimming cost V 0 bases and J 5 bases; bases outside gene matches: 5. CDR1 LNHNV and CDR2 YYDKDF come from the germline V gene (reference sequence). The CDR3 loop reads CATSRDKQGARNTIYF. In nucleotides, the CDR3 is TGTGCCACCAGCAGAGATAAACAGGGGGCTAGAAACACCATATATTTT.

This clonotype was picked up one time. This chain uses TRBV20-1 with TRBJ1-1, with 10 bases fitting TRBD1. TRBJ2-3 matches the DNA end more closely, so the J call is doubtful. CDR1 and CDR2 (germline): DFQATT, SNEGSKA (reference sequence). The CDR3 has 13 amino acids. The CDR3 bases are TGCAGTGCGTCCGGGACAGGGGTGGTTACGCAGTATTTT. This codes for CSASGTGVVTQYF.

The sample holds a few counts of this clonotype. The chain combines TRBV2 with TRBJ1-5; 7 bases fit TRBD1. Germline values: CDR1 SNHLY, CDR2 FYNNEI. J gave up 2 bases and V 6 bases, and 7 bases lay outside the gene matches. The CDR3 runs to 15 residues. The CDR3 spells CASRANRGGNQPQHF. The CDR3 nucleotides are TGTGCCAGCAGAGCCAACAGGGGTGGCAATCAGCCCCAGCATTTT.

This sequence joins TRBV20-1 and TRBJ2-7; possibly TRBD1 or TRBD2 for D (5 bases each). Germline assignment: CDR1 DFQATT and CDR2 SNEGSKA (reference sequence). Trimming removed 6 bases at V and 2 bases at J, with 29 bases between. This CDR3 contains 18 residues. CDR3 sequence reads: CSAERDPSNLQKTYEQYF. For the CDR3, the DNA is TGCAGTGCGGAACGGGACCCAAGTAATCTACAAAAAACCTACGAGCAGTACTTC.

This clonotype was detected a few times. The genes are TRBV5-4 and TRBJ2-7, with 8 nucleotides matching TRBD2. This CDR3 spans 14 amino acids. In germline, CDR1 is SGHNT, CDR2 YYREEE (reference sequence). The V gene end was trimmed by 3 bases and the J gene end by 6 bases; junction bases not matched to a gene: 8. CDR3 DNA: TGTGCCAGCAGCTGGGGACTAGGCGGGCGCGAGCAGTACTTC. It specifies CASSWGLGGREQYF. The whole variable domain, filled in from reference TRBV5-4 and TRBJ2-7, reads ETGVTQSPTHLIKTRGQQVTLRCSSQSGHNTVSWYQQALGQGPQFIFQYYREEENGRGNFPPRFSGLQFPNYSSELNVNALELDDSALYLCASSWGLGGREQYFGPGTRLTVT.

The chain links TRBV12-3 or TRBV12-4 to TRBJ2-2; 9 bases align to TRBD1. Germline trimming cut 5 bases from V and 6 bases from J; bases unmatched to any gene: 4. This CDR3 contains 14 residues. CDR3 nucleotides: TGTGCCAGCAGTATTACAGGGGGCGCCGGGGAGCTGTTTTTT. Its protein is CASSITGGAGELFF.

This chain connects TRBV20-1 to TRBJ1-2; no clear D. Germline lookup yields CDR1 DFQATT and CDR2 SNEGSKA (reference sequence). With 6 bases removed from V and 8 bases from J, the gap between germline ends came to 13 bases. The CDR3 runs to 11 residues. CDR3 sequence reads: CSAILGGGYTF. The CDR3 DNA reads TGCAGTGCGATTTTAGGAGGGGGCTACACCTTC.

This clonotype was found many times. This chain links TRBV19 with TRBJ2-7; 7 bases are shared with TRBD2. The V and J ends lost 4 bases and 3 bases, in that order; junction bases with no gene match: 3. Germline V gene lookup returns CDR1 LNHDA and CDR2 SQIVND (reference sequence). The CDR3 runs to 13 residues. The CDR3 bases are TGTGCCAGTAGTACCGGGACTATCTACGAGCAGTACTTC. It is translated as CASSTGTIYEQYF.

This clonotype was detected ten times or more. The rearrangement uses TRBV7-2 and TRBJ2-5, with D perhaps TRBD2 (6 bases). V lost 3 bases and J 5 bases, leaving 16 bases between the germline ends. The CDR3 covers 15 residues. The germline CDR1 and CDR2 sequences are SGHTA and FQGNSA. The CDR3: CASSFQAGGKETQYF. The CDR3 DNA reads TGTGCCAGCAGCTTTCAAGCCGGGGGAAAGGAGACCCAGTACTTC.

Many counts were recorded for this clonotype. This sequence joins TRBV13 and TRBJ2-7, with D possibly TRBD1 on 6 matching bases. The CDR3 has 14 amino acids. Germline CDR1 reads PRHDT; CDR2 reads FYEKMQ (reference sequence). Between the trimmed V and J ends, which lost 2 bases and 3 bases, there was a span of 11 bases. The CDR3: CASSLRQEHYEQYF. CDR3 nucleotide sequence: TGTGCCAGCAGCTTAAGACAGGAGCACTACGAGCAGTACTTC.